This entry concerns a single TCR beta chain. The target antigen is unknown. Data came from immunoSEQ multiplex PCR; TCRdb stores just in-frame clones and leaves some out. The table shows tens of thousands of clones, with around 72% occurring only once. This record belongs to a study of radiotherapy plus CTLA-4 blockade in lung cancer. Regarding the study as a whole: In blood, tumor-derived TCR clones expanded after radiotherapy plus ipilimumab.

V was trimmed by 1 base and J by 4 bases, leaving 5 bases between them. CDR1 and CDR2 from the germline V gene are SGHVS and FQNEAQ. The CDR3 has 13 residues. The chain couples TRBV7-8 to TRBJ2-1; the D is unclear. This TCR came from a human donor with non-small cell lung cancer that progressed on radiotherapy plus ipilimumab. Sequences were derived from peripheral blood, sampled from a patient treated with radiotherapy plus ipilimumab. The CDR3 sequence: CASSLVGYNEQFF. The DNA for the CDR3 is TGTGCCAGCAGCTTAGTCGGATACAATGAGCAGTTCTTC. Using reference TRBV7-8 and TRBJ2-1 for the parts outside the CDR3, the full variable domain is GAGVSQSPRYKVAKRGQDVALRCDPISGHVSLFWYQQALGQGPEFLTYFQNEAQLDKSGLPSDRFFAERPEGSVSTLKIQRTQQEDSAVYLCASSLVGYNEQFFGPGTRLTVL.